This is a list of T cell receptor beta chains from one sample in a study of T cell responses to AZD1222 COVID-19 vaccine. Some clones are missing from TCRdb's copy, which holds only in-frame ones; the method was immunoSEQ multiplex PCR. Of roughly 78,000 clones in the sample, 82% were seen once. Here the sequenced sample was peripheral blood, taken on day 0 of AZD1222 vaccination. The receptors shown here come from an adult in good health. Each CDR3 is given with its conserved first and last residue. Fields, in order: CDR3 protein, CDR3 DNA, V gene, CDR3 length, clone size, D gene, J gene. A D gene is named only where the DNA matches it firmly. A clone size is listed for some rows: how often the clone was seen (once, few, many), or a class if it is expanded.

CASSLEGVQTDTQYF TGTGCCAGCAGCTTAGAGGGGGTACAAACAGATACGCAGTATTTT TRBV7-2 15 . . TRBJ2-3
CASSLLAGGETQYF TGTGCCAGCAGCTTACTAGCCGGTGGGGAGACCCAGTACTTC TRBV7-2 14 . . TRBJ2-5
CASVVGGANTGELFF TGTGCCAGCGTCGTCGGGGGGGCGAACACCGGGGAGCTGTTTTTT TRBV7-8 15 large TRBD2 TRBJ2-2
CASSQGRSGGALSTDTQYF TGTGCCAGCAGCCAAGGCCGAAGCGGGGGGGCGTTAAGCACAGATACGCAGTATTTT TRBV3-1/TRBV3-2 19 . TRBD2 TRBJ2-3
CASGWEGIQPQHF TGTGCTAGTGGTTGGGAGGGGATCCAGCCCCAGCATTTT TRBV12-5 13 . . TRBJ1-5
CASSLALGDTQYF TGTGCCAGCAGCTTAGCGCTGGGAGATACGCAGTATTTT TRBV7-2 13 . . TRBJ2-3
CASARDPGGNEQFF TGTGCCAGCGCCAGGGACCCGGGGGGGAATGAGCAGTTCTTC TRBV6-4 14 . TRBD2 TRBJ2-1
CASSVAASGGLFTDTQYF TGTGCCAGCAGCGTAGCGGCTAGCGGGGGGCTATTCACAGATACGCAGTATTTT TRBV9 18 . TRBD2 TRBJ2-3
CASSFPRESRKAQHF TGTGCCAGCAGCTTTCCCCGGGAGAGCAGGAAGGCCCAGCACTTC TRBV5-6 15 . . TRBJ2-5
CASSLEGRTVTEQYF TGTGCCAGCAGCTTGGAAGGTCGGACGGTTACCGAGCAGTACTTC TRBV5-6 15 . . TRBJ2-7
CASNRDRDNQPQHF TGTGCCAGCAATCGGGACAGGGACAATCAGCCCCAGCATTTT TRBV2 14 . TRBD1 TRBJ1-5
CASSLAVTSGRETQYF TGTGCCAGCAGCTTAGCGGTGACTAGCGGGAGAGAGACCCAGTACTTC TRBV7-9 16 . TRBD2 TRBJ2-5
CASSQDHTEAFF TGTGCCAGCAGCCAAGATCACACTGAAGCTTTCTTT TRBV14 12 . . TRBJ1-1
CASSGWGEKLFF TGTGCCAGCAGTGGATGGGGTGAAAAACTGTTTTTT TRBV2 12 . . TRBJ1-4
CASSHSGREYGYTF TGCGCCAGCAGCCATTCCGGACGGGAATATGGCTACACCTTC TRBV4-1 14 . . TRBJ1-2
CASSFGDTLSYNEQFF TGTGCCAGCAGTTTTGGGGACACTCTCTCCTACAATGAGCAGTTCTTC TRBV27 16 . . TRBJ2-1
CASSQTDVWNTEAFF TGTGCCAGCAGCCAGACAGATGTTTGGAACACTGAAGCTTTCTTT TRBV13 15 . . TRBJ1-1
CASSTGLAEFF TGTGCCAGCAGTACCGGACTAGCGGAGTTCTTC TRBV27 11 once TRBD2 TRBJ2-1
CASSQFRGEAFF TGCGCCAGCAGCCAATTCCGGGGGGAAGCTTTCTTT TRBV4-3 12 . . TRBJ1-1
CASNLQSGGVISDTQYF TGTGCCAGCAACCTACAGTCCGGGGGAGTAATCTCAGATACGCAGTATTTT TRBV3-1/TRBV3-2 17 . . TRBJ2-3
CASSSRDRVNYGYTF TGTGCCAGCAGCAGTCGGGACAGGGTTAACTATGGCTACACCTTC TRBV6-5 15 once TRBD1 TRBJ1-2
CASSPYRDYLETQYF TGTGCCAGCAGTCCATACCGGGACTACCTGGAGACCCAGTACTTC TRBV27 15 . TRBD2 TRBJ2-5
CSATRNNEQFF TGCAGTGCTACTAGAAACAATGAGCAGTTCTTC TRBV20-1 11 . . TRBJ2-1
CASSPRVKVPGQGVETQYF TGCGCCAGCAGCCCTCGTGTCAAAGTTCCGGGACAGGGCGTAGAGACCCAGTACTTC TRBV4-3 19 . TRBD1 TRBJ2-5
CASSATGTGGDNEQFF TGTGCCAGCAGCGCAACAGGGACAGGTGGGGACAATGAGCAGTTCTTC TRBV9 16 . TRBD1 TRBJ2-1
CASSDRANNEQFF TGTGCCAGCAGTGACAGGGCTAACAATGAGCAGTTCTTC TRBV2 13 . . TRBJ2-1